This entry lists 5 T cell receptor beta chains sequenced from one sample in a study of PD-L1 blockade in urothelial cancer. Regarding time point: pretreatment peripheral blood. Using immunoSEQ multiplex PCR, the repertoire was profiled, and TCRdb retains in-frame clones only, with some absent. The repertoire consists of tens of thousands of clones, with roughly four fifths occurring once and the leading ten covering about 6.8%. The sample consisted of PBMCs, taken around atezolizumab (anti-PD-L1) treatment. The receptor source for this set is a man between 60 and 75 years old with urothelial cancer.

This clone showed up just a few times. The chain couples TRBV10-3 to TRBJ2-1, with D maybe TRBD2 (6 bases). There are 13 residues in the CDR3. CDR1 ENHRY and CDR2 SYGVKD come from the germline V gene. As DNA, the CDR3 is TGTGCAATCCGGAGGGGTAGGGACAATGAGCAGTTCTTC. Its translation: CAIRRGRDNEQFF.

This sequence joins TRBV5-4 and TRBJ2-5, with D possibly TRBD2 on 5 matching bases. From germline, CDR1 is SGHNT and CDR2 YYREEE (reference sequence). Between the trimmed V and J ends, which lost 4 bases and 3 bases, there was a span of 7 bases. The CDR3 covers 12 residues. In nucleotides, the CDR3 is TGTGCCAGCAGCCCGGGGAAAGAGACCCAGTACTTC. Encoded protein: CASSPGKETQYF. The full variable domain, rest sourced from reference TRBV5-4 and TRBJ2-5, is ETGVTQSPTHLIKTRGQQVTLRCSSQSGHNTVSWYQQALGQGPQFIFQYYREEENGRGNFPPRFSGLQFPNYSSELNVNALELDDSALYLCASSPGKETQYFGPGTRLLVL.

A remark on this clone: The sample has other DNA sequences that encode this CDR3 too. This chain joins TRBV5-1 and TRBJ1-5; TRBD1 matches 9 bases. Germline CDR1 is SGHRS and CDR2 is YFSETQ. V lost 5 bases and J lost 4; bases outside the gene matches: 4. This CDR3 has 14 residues. The CDR3 is CASSSGTGNQPQHF. The CDR3 DNA reads TGCGCCAGCAGTTCCGGGACAGGGAATCAGCCCCAGCATTTT.

V and J are TRBV6-6 and TRBJ2-7; tentatively, D is TRBD1 (5 bases). The CDR3 consists of 14 residues. V lost 6 bases to trimming and J lost 0 bases, with 12 bases between them. Germline CDR1 is MNHNY and CDR2 is SVGAGI (reference sequence). The CDR3 bases are TGTGCCAGCAGACCGCAGGGCCTCTCCTACGAGCAGTACTTC. Amino acids: CASRPQGLSYEQYF.

This clone was counted a single time. The chain uses TRBV2 and TRBJ2-2; 9 bases map to TRBD1. With V trimmed by 4 bases and J by 4 bases, 4 bases remained unmatched. Germline V gene lookup returns CDR1 SNHLY and CDR2 FYNNEI. The CDR3 extends over 15 amino acids. CDR3 sequence: CASSADRGLTGELFF. The CDR3, as DNA: TGTGCCAGCAGTGCGGACAGGGGACTCACCGGGGAGCTGTTTTTT.